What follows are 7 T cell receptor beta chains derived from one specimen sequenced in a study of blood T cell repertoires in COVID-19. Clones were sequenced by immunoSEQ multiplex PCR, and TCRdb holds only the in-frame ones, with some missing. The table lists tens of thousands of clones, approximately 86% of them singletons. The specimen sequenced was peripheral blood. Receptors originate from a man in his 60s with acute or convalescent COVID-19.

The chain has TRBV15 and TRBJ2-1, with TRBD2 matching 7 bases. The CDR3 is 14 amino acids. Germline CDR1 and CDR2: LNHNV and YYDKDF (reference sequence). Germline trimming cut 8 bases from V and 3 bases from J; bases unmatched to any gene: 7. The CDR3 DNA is TGTGCCACCCGACTGGGAGGGGTCTACAATGAGCAGTTCTTC. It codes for CATRLGGVYNEQFF.

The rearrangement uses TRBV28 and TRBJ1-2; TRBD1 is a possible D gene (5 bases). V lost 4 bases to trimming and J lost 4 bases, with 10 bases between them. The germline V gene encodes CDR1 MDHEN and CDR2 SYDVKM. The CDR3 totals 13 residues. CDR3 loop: CASSWGGVYGYTF. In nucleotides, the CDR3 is TGTGCCAGCAGTTGGGGAGGGGTCTATGGCTACACCTTC.

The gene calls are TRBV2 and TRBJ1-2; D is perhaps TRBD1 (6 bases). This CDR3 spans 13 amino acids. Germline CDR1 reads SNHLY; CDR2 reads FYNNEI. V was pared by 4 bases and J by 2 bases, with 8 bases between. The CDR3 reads CASSGQANYGYTF. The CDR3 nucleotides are TGTGCCAGCAGTGGACAGGCCAACTATGGCTACACCTTC.

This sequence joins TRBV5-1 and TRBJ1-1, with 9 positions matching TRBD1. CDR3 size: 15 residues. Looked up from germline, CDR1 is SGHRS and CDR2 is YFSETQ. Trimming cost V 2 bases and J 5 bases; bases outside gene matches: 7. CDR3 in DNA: TGCGCCAGCAGCTTTACAGGGGGCTCGGGAACTGAAGCTTTCTTT. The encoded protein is CASSFTGGSGTEAFF.

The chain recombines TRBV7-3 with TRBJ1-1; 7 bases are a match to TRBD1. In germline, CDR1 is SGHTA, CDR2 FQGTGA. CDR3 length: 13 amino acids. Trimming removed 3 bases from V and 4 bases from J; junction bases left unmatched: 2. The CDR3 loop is CASSLNRGTEAFF. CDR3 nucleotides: TGTGCCAGCAGCTTGAACAGGGGCACTGAAGCTTTCTTT.

The CDR3 spells CASSSGLAGGPNTGELFF. The CDR3 DNA reads as TGTGCCAGCAGTTCGGGACTAGCGGGAGGGCCGAACACCGGGGAGCTGTTTTTT. This chain uses TRBV28 with TRBJ2-2, with 16 bases aligning to TRBD2. Trimming cost V 4 bases and J 0 bases; bases outside gene matches: 2. The CDR3 covers 18 residues. Germline V gene lookup returns CDR1 MDHEN and CDR2 SYDVKM.

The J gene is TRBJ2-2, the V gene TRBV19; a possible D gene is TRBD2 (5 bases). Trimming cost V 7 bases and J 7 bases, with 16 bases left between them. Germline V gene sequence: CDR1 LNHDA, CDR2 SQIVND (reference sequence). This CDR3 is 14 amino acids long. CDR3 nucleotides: TGTGCCAGTAAACTCGAGGGTTTGGGCGGGGAGCTGTTTTTT. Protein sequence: CASKLEGLGGELFF.